The 30 T cell receptor beta chains reported below all come from one sample, sequenced in a study of CD8+ T cells in alopecia areata. RNA extraction and reverse transcription yielded cDNA as sequencing template. Using immunoSEQ multiplex PCR, the repertoire was profiled, and TCRdb retains in-frame clones only, with some absent. The sample lists 140,000 to 150,000 clones; approximately 60% were seen once. The specimen was CD8+ T cells sorted from blood. These receptors were taken from a human donor in good health.

The chain joins TRBV7-8 to TRBJ2-7, with D maybe TRBD2 (5 bases). CDR1 and CDR2 from the germline V gene are SGHVS and FQNEAQ. The CDR3 spans 15 residues. The V end lost 5 bases, the J end lost 0 bases, and 14 bases lay between the germline ends. The CDR3 sequence: CASSAYTGYSYEQYF. The DNA of the CDR3 is TGTGCCAGCAGCGCATATACGGGATACTCCTACGAGCAGTACTTC.

The chain is built from TRBV6-5 and TRBJ2-7; 8 bases align to TRBD2. Germline loops: CDR1 MNHEY, CDR2 SVGAGI. The V gene end was trimmed by 10 bases and the J gene end by 2 bases; junction bases not matched to a gene: 7. CDR3 size: 13 residues. The CDR3 DNA reads TGTGCCACTCAGCGGGGGTTAACCTACGAGCAGTACTTC. Translated: CATQRGLTYEQYF.

The chain employs TRBV2 and TRBJ1-1, with D perhaps TRBD1 (5 bases). V was cut by 9 bases and J by 0 bases, with 11 bases left in between. The CDR3 spans 13 residues. CDR1 and CDR2 from the germline V gene are SNHLY and FYNNEI. Here the CDR3 reads CASSRGLNTEAFF. The CDR3 DNA reads as TGTGCCAGTTCCCGGGGCCTGAACACTGAAGCTTTCTTT.

The chain carries TRBV27 and TRBJ1-5; unclear D gene. V gave up 5 bases and J gave up 1 base, with 12 bases separating them. This CDR3 spans 15 amino acids. Per the germline V gene, CDR1 is MNHEY and CDR2 is SMNVEV (reference sequence). CDR3 bases: TGTGCCAGCAGTCCAGGAGGGTTAAGCAATCAGCCCCAGCATTTT. Amino acids: CASSPGGLSNQPQHF.

This chain connects TRBV28 to TRBJ2-5; D remains unclear. Germline V gene sequence: CDR1 MDHEN, CDR2 SYDVKM. Trimming removed 6 bases from V and 0 bases from J, with 11 bases in between. The CDR3 totals 14 residues. The DNA for the CDR3 is TGTGCCAGCAGACCACAGCGCTACCAAGAGACCCAGTACTTC. Its translation: CASRPQRYQETQYF.

Only one count was recorded for this clone. The CDR3 reads CASSYVAGEDTQYF. As DNA, the CDR3 is TGTGCCAGCAGTTACGTAGCGGGAGAAGATACGCAGTATTTT. This chain links TRBV6-5 with TRBJ2-3; the match to TRBD2 covers 9 bases. Trimming at V came to 2 bases and at J to 5 bases, leaving 2 bases not matched to a gene. From germline, CDR1 is MNHEY and CDR2 SVGAGI. CDR3 length: 14 residues.

The chain has TRBV4-2 and TRBJ1-1; D is undetermined. The CDR3 covers 12 residues. The V end lost 3 bases, the J end lost 5 bases, and 7 bases lay between the germline ends. Germline V gene sequence: CDR1 LGHNA, CDR2 YNFKEQ. For the CDR3, the DNA is TGTGCCAGCAGCCACTACGGAACTGAAGCTTTCTTT. Encoded protein: CASSHYGTEAFF.

The rearrangement uses TRBV7-2 and TRBJ2-7, with unresolved D. Per the germline V gene, CDR1 is SGHTA and CDR2 is FQGNSA. The CDR3 totals 13 residues. V was pared by 4 bases and J by 4 bases, with 11 bases between. The CDR3 DNA follows: TGTGCCAGCAGCTCACTCCGCTATTACGAGCAGTACTTC. Translated, it gives CASSSLRYYEQYF. The variable domain in full, with the rest retrieved from reference TRBV7-2 and TRBJ2-7, is GAGVSQSPSNKVTEKGKDVELRCDPISGHTALYWYRQSLGQGLEFLIYFQGNSAPDKSGLPSDRFSAERTGGSVSTLTIQRTQQEDSAVYLCASSSLRYYEQYFGPGTRLTVT.

The V gene is TRBV29-1, the J gene TRBJ1-2; D is uncertain. CDR3 size: 12 residues. V gave up 0 bases and J gave up 8 bases, with 10 bases separating them. Looked up from germline, CDR1 is SQVTM and CDR2 is ANQGSEA. CDR3 DNA sequence: TGCAGCGTTGAAGAATACATTGGCGGCTACACCTTC. Translated: CSVEEYIGGYTF.

The table lists this clone with a few counts. The rearrangement joins TRBV7-8 to TRBJ2-7; 8 nucleotides agree with TRBD2. CDR1 and CDR2 from the germline V gene are SGHVS and FQNEAQ. V dropped 4 bases and J dropped 4; count of bases not matched to a gene: 18. The CDR3 is made up of 18 amino acids. The CDR3, as DNA: TGTGCCAGCAGCTCCCTCGGAAAGGCGGGAGGCGCGAAGTACGAGCAGTACTTC. Its translation: CASSSLGKAGGAKYEQYF. The full variable domain, rest sourced from reference TRBV7-8 and TRBJ2-7, is GAGVSQSPRYKVAKRGQDVALRCDPISGHVSLFWYQQALGQGPEFLTYFQNEAQLDKSGLPSDRFFAERPEGSVSTLKIQRTQQEDSAVYLCASSSLGKAGGAKYEQYFGPGTRLTVT.

This chain uses TRBV7-8 with TRBJ2-1; 8 nucleotides align to TRBD2. J was trimmed by 5 bases and V by 5 bases; bases with no gene match: 8. Germline V gives CDR1 SGHVS, CDR2 FQNEAQ. The length of the CDR3 is 15 residues. The CDR3 region has the DNA TGTGCCAGCAGCCCCGCTAGCGGGTTAAACAATGAGCAGTTCTTC. It codes for CASSPASGLNNEQFF.

This rearrangement joins TRBV5-1 to TRBJ2-7; no reliable D call. Germline V gene sequence: CDR1 SGHRS, CDR2 YFSETQ. This CDR3 has 13 residues. The ends were cut back, 2 bases at V and 3 bases at J, with 9 bases in the middle. The CDR3 region is CASSFIPGYEQYF. The CDR3 DNA sequence: TGCGCCAGCAGCTTTATCCCTGGCTACGAGCAGTACTTC.

V and J are TRBV28 and TRBJ2-1, with 8 bases fitting TRBD2. The J segment lost 0 bases and the V segment lost 5 bases, leaving 6 bases of the junction unmatched. The CDR3 spans 16 residues. From germline, CDR1 is MDHEN and CDR2 SYDVKM. CDR3 loop: CASSLIAGSSYNEQFF. In DNA, the CDR3 is TGTGCCAGCAGTCTAATAGCGGGAAGCTCCTACAATGAGCAGTTCTTC.

This clone was detected a few times. The chain joins TRBV29-1 to TRBJ2-3, with 13 nucleotides matching TRBD2. Germline trimming cut 6 bases from V and 0 bases from J; bases unmatched to any gene: 6. From germline, CDR1 is SQVTM and CDR2 ANQGSEA. CDR3 length: 16 residues. The DNA for the CDR3 is TGCAGCGTCGAGGGACTAGCGGGACCTAGCACAGATACGCAGTATTTT. This translates into CSVEGLAGPSTDTQYF.

In DNA, the CDR3 is TGTGCCAGCACACCGCAGGGACAGACTCAAGAGACCCAGTACTTC. This sequence encodes CASTPQGQTQETQYF. The gene calls are TRBV9 and TRBJ2-5, with TRBD1 identical over 7 bases. V shed 6 bases, J shed 2 bases, and the junction held 10 bases outside the gene matches. The CDR3 totals 15 residues. Germline-derived CDR1 and CDR2 are SGDLS and YYNGEE.

The DNA for the CDR3 is TGCGCCAGCAGCTTGTTGTATCCGACCTACGAGCAGTACTTC. It specifies CASSLLYPTYEQYF. The rearrangement uses TRBV5-1 and TRBJ2-7; the D is unclear. The length of the CDR3 is 14 residues. Trimming pared 1 base from V and 2 bases from J, leaving 10 bases between. The V gene's germline CDR1 is SGHRS and CDR2 YFSETQ.

The chain has TRBV7-9 and TRBJ1-4, with D uncertain. The V end was cut by 5 bases, the J end by 8 bases, with 18 bases between. This CDR3 is 15 amino acids long. Germline CDR1 is SEHNR and CDR2 is FQNEAQ (reference sequence). The CDR3 is CASSRLGAAEEKLFF. The CDR3 DNA reads TGTGCCAGCAGCCGATTGGGCGCAGCGGAAGAAAAACTGTTTTTT.

The chain combines TRBV4-1 with TRBJ2-1; D ambiguous. The CDR3 is made up of 14 amino acids. The germline gives CDR1 MGHRA, CDR2 YSYEKL. V was shortened by 1 base and J by 3 bases, with 7 bases between the two germline ends. The CDR3 DNA sequence: TGCGCCAGCAGCCAAGGGCCGGGCTACAATGAGCAGTTCTTC. It codes for CASSQGPGYNEQFF.

The rearrangement joins TRBV6-5 to TRBJ2-6, with TRBD2 as a possible D gene (5 bases). CDR1 is MNHEY, CDR2 SVGAGI, per germline. The CDR3 covers 15 residues. The V end was cut by 6 bases, the J end by 0 bases, with 9 bases between. The chain's CDR3 is CASSVGSSGANVLTF. The CDR3 DNA follows: TGTGCCAGCAGCGTAGGGAGCTCTGGGGCCAACGTCCTGACTTTC.

CDR3 sequence: CASSYVPIRNEQFF. The CDR3 DNA reads as TGTGCCAGCAGTTACGTACCCATTCGGAATGAGCAGTTCTTC. The chain combines TRBV6-6 with TRBJ2-1; D uncertain. Looked up from germline, CDR1 is MNHNY and CDR2 is SVGAGI (reference sequence). The CDR3 runs 14 residues. Trimming took 2 bases from V and 7 from J, leaving 12 bases between them.

The chain uses TRBV6-6 and TRBJ2-3; tentatively, D is TRBD2 (5 bases). From germline, CDR1 is MNHNY and CDR2 SVGAGI (reference sequence). CDR3 length: 14 residues. The V end lost 6 bases, the J end lost 0 bases, and 10 bases lay between the germline ends. The CDR3 reads CASSRTSSTDTQYF. CDR3 DNA: TGTGCCAGCAGCCGGACTTCCAGCACAGATACGCAGTATTTT.

This clone appeared a few times. The V call is TRBV5-6, the J call TRBJ2-1; D is undetermined. The CDR3 runs 15 residues. Trimming pared 4 bases from V and 0 bases from J, leaving 11 bases between. CDR1 and CDR2 from the germline V gene are SGHDT and YYEEEE. CDR3 coding DNA: TGTGCCAGCAGCCCGGGCCTAAGCTCCTACAATGAGCAGTTCTTC. Residues: CASSPGLSSYNEQFF.

The chain employs TRBV5-6 and TRBJ2-1; TRBD1 might be the D (6 bases). The CDR3 length is 13 residues. Trimming cost V 3 bases and J 10 bases, with 14 bases left between them. Germline V gene sequence: CDR1 SGHDT, CDR2 YYEEEE. The CDR3 region has the DNA TGTGCCAGCAGCTCTACAGGGCTACGGGAGCAGTTCTTC. Protein product: CASSSTGLREQFF.

A few counts support this clone. The chain combines TRBV5-1 with TRBJ2-3; perhaps D is TRBD1 or TRBD2 (5 bases each). V lost 0 bases, J lost 2 bases, and 13 bases lay in between. The germline V gene encodes CDR1 SGHRS and CDR2 YFSETQ. CDR3 length: 16 amino acids. Here the CDR3 reads CASSLVAWGNTDTQYF. Written as DNA, the CDR3 is TGCGCCAGCAGCTTGGTAGCCTGGGGGAACACAGATACGCAGTATTTT.

The J gene is TRBJ1-1, the V gene TRBV5-1, with D unresolved. In germline, CDR1 is SGHRS, CDR2 YFSETQ. With 1 base removed from V and 1 base from J, the gap between germline ends came to 8 bases. The CDR3 is 14 residues long. Here the CDR3 DNA reads TGCGCCAGCAGCTTGCGGCAGCAGAACACTGAAGCTTTCTTT. Its translation: CASSLRQQNTEAFF.

The chain employs TRBV25-1 and TRBJ2-7; 10 positions agree with TRBD1. CDR3 length equals 14 residues. Germline V gene data show CDR1 as MGHDK and CDR2 as SYGVNS. J gave up 8 bases and V 3 bases, and 7 bases lay outside the gene matches. The chain's CDR3 is CASSDLGTGVKQYF. CDR3 bases: TGTGCCAGCAGTGACCTTGGGACAGGGGTGAAGCAGTACTTC.

The chain carries TRBV7-9 and TRBJ1-1; 8 bases match TRBD1. Germline-derived CDR1 and CDR2 are SEHNR and FQNEAQ (reference sequence). CDR3 size: 14 residues. Trimming at V came to 5 bases and at J to 4 bases, leaving 6 bases not matched to a gene. This CDR3 is CASSPPGGVTEAFF. CDR3 nucleotides: TGTGCCAGCAGCCCCCCAGGGGGCGTCACTGAAGCTTTCTTT.

The rearrangement uses TRBV9 and TRBJ1-1, with TRBD1 as a possible D gene (5 bases). The CDR3 is made up of 14 amino acids. The V gene's germline CDR1 is SGDLS and CDR2 YYNGEE. V was cut by 1 base and J by 4 bases, with 11 bases left in between. This chain's CDR3 is CASSVRGQGTEAFF. CDR3 sequence (DNA): TGTGCCAGCAGCGTAAGAGGGCAGGGCACTGAAGCTTTCTTT.

This clone was observed a few times. The chain couples TRBV29-1 to TRBJ2-1; D is unresolved. Per the germline V gene, CDR1 is SQVTM and CDR2 is ANQGSEA. The CDR3 contains 15 residues. Deletions cut 2 bases from V and 4 bases from J, with 15 bases between. The CDR3 region is CSVESTYRHYNEQFF. CDR3 DNA: TGCAGCGTTGAAAGCACTTACCGCCATTACAATGAGCAGTTCTTC.

CDR3 loop: CASSPFGQKGISGANVLTF. In nucleotides, the CDR3 is TGTGCCAGCAGCCCTTTCGGGCAGAAGGGAATCTCTGGGGCCAACGTCCTGACTTTC. The chain links TRBV7-9 to TRBJ2-6; D is uncertain. The CDR3 runs to 19 residues. The germline V gene encodes CDR1 SEHNR and CDR2 FQNEAQ (reference sequence). V was shortened by 5 bases and J by 0 bases, with 20 bases between the two germline ends. The whole variable domain, filled in from reference TRBV7-9 and TRBJ2-6, reads DTGVSQNPRHKITKRGQNVTFRCDPISEHNRLYWYRQTLGQGPEFLTYFQNEAQLEKSRLLSDRFSAERPKGSFSTLEIQRTEQGDSAMYLCASSPFGQKGISGANVLTFGAGSRLTVL.